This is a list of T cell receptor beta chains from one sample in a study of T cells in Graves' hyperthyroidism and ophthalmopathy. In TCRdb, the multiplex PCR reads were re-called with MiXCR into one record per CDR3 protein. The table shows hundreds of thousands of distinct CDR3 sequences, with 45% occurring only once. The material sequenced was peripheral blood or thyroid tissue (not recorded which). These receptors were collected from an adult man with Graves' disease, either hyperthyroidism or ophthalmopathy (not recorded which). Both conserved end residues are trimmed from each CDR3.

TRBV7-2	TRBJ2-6	ASSLAPGANVLT
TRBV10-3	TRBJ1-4	AIEAGGTEKLF
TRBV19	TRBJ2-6	ASSIEGSGANVLT
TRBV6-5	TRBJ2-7	ASSEVGLGLYEQY
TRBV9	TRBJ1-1	ASSVVLGNTEAF
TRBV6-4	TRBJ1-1	ASSDPTGNTEAF
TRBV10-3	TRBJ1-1	AIMIGEGTEAF
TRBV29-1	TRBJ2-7	SASGLGKDEQY
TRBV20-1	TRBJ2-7	SAADRVYEQY
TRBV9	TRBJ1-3	ASSSSGGTIY
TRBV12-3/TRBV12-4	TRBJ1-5	ASSPGTQDLTQH
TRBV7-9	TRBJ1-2	ASSLLAFAAPGYT
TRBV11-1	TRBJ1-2	ASSSSQGAANYGYT
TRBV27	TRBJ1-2	ASSLNGYGYT
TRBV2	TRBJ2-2	ASSSSGDGGELF
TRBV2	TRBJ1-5	ASRDGGAGNQPQH
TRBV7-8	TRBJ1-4	ASSSQTGGNEKLF
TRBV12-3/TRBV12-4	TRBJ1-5	ASSEGRLSNQPQH
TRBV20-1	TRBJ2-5	SARRGLGAVETQY
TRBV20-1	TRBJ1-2	SARVGQGAPNYGYT
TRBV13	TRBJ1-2	ASSTGQGTNGYT
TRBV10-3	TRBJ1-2	AISVRDRGDGYT
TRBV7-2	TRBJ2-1	ASSSGYHEQF
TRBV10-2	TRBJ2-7	ATWPAGTSEYYEQY
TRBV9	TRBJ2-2	ASSGIGNTGELF
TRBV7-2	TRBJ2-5	ASSQGAGPGQETQY
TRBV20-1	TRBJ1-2	SATQGRYGYT
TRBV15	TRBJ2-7	ATSRDLMGQGSYEQY
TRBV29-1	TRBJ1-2	SVRDDYGYT
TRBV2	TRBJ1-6	ASSPPLVGIYNSPLH
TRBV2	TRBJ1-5	ASTRAGGQPQH
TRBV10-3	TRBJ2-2	AIDDRAGTGELF
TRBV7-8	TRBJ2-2	AGSLAPGPLNTGELF
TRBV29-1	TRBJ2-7	SVSAGGDEQY
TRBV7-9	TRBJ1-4	ASSFPGQGNEKLF
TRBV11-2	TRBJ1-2	ASSLDLLGSYGYT
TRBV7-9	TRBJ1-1	ASSVTGTVATF
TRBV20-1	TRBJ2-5	SARPAIRDSQETQY
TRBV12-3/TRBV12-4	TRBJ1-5	ASSTQGVGNQPQH
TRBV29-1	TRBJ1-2	SVAPDTTNYGYT
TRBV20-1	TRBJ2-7	SAGDGTYEQY
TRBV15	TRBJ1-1	ATSRVPTGAPREAF
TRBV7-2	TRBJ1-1	ASSLPGLNTEAF